This TCR beta chain emerged from a study of T cells in Graves' hyperthyroidism and ophthalmopathy. Findings and limits, study-wide: Using 13 V-J features, a model discriminated ophthalmopathy from stable hyperthyroidism. The majority of expanded thyroid clonotypes above 0.001 also appeared in blood.

RNA transcripts gave rise to amplified TCR beta CDR3 regions. RT-PCR in the first round (using the HTBI primer set) targeted the TCR CDR3. TCRdb fed the multiplex PCR reads into MiXCR, producing one record per CDR3 protein. Found here are 480,000 or so distinct CDR3 sequences, about 45% of them singletons; the top ten hold about two fifths. The ends were cut back, 7 bases at V and 3 bases at J, with 14 bases in the middle. The CDR3 covers 15 residues. Germline CDR1 is SGHNT and CDR2 is YYREEE (reference sequence). Patients were excluded for uncontrolled infection, other autoimmune disease, pregnancy or lactation. Diagnostic decisions used clinical symptoms, serum thyroxine and TRAb, thyroid ultrasound and orbital computed tomography. Remarks on this clonotype: Antigen specificity is unknown.

J is TRBJ2-6 and V is TRBV5-4; D might be TRBD1 or TRBD2, each matching 6 bases. The clonotype was recovered from an adult woman with Graves' disease, either hyperthyroidism or ophthalmopathy (not recorded which). The specimen was peripheral blood or thyroid tissue (not recorded which). The CDR3 nucleotides read TGTGCCAGCGGTCCGGGGGCTGATGGGGCCAACGTCCTGACTTTC. It translates to CASGPGADGANVLTF.